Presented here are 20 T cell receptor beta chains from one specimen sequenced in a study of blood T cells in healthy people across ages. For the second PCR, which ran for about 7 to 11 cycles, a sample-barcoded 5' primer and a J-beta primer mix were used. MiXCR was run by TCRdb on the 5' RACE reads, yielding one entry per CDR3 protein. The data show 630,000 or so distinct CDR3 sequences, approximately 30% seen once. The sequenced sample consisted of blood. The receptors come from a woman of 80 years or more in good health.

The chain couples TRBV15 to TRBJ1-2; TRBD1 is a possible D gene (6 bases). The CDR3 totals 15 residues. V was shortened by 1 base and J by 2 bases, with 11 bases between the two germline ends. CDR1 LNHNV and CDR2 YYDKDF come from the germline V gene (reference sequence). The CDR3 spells CATSRGDKPNYGYTF. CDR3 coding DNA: TGTGCCACCAGCAGAGGGGACAAACCCAACTATGGCTACACCTTC.

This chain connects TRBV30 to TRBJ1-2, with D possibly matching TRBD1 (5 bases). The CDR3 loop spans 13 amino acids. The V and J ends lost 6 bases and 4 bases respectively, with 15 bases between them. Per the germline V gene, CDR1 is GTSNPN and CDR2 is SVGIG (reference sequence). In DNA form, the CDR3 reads TGTGCCTGCACCGACGCGGGGGGCTATGGCTACACCTTC. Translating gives CACTDAGGYGYTF.

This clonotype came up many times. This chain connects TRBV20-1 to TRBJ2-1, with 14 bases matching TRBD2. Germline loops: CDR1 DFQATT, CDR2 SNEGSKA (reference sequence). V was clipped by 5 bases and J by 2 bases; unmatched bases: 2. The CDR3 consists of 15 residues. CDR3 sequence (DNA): TGCAGTGCTCAGGGACTAGCGGGGGCCTACAATGAGCAGTTCTTC. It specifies CSAQGLAGAYNEQFF.

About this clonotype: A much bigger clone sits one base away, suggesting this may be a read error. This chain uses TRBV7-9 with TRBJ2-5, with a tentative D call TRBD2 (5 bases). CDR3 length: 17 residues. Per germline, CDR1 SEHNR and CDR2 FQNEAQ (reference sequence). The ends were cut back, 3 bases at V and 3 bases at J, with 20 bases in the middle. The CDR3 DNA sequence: TGTGCCAGCAGCTTTAGCGTAGTCGGCTGCGGAAAAGAGACCCAGTACTTC. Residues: CASSFSVVGCGKETQYF. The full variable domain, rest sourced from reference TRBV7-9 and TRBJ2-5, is DTGVSQNPRHKITKRGQNVTFRCDPISEHNRLYWYRQTLGQGPEFLTYFQNEAQLEKSRLLSDRFSAERPKGSFSTLEIQRTEQGDSAMYLCASSFSVVGCGKETQYFGPGTRLLVL.

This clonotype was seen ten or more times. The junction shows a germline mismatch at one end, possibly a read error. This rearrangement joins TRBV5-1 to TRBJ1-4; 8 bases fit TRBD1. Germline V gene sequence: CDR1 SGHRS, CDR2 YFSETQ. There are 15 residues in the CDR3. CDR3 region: CASSPTGGTNEKLFF. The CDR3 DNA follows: TGTGCCAGCAGCCCCACAGGGGGAACTAATGAAAAACTGTTTTTT.

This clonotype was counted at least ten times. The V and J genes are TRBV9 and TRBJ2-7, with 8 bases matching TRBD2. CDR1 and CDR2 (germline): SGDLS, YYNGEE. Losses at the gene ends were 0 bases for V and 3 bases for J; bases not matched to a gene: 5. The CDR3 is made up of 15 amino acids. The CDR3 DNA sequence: TGTGCCAGCAGCGTAGCCGCGACTAGCGACTACGAGCAGTACTTC. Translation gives CASSVAATSDYEQYF.

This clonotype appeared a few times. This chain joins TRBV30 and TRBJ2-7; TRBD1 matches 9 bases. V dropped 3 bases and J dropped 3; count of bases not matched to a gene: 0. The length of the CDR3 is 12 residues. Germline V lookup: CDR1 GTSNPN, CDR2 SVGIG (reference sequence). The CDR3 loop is CAWRTGGYEQYF. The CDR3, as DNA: TGTGCCTGGAGGACAGGGGGCTACGAGCAGTACTTC.

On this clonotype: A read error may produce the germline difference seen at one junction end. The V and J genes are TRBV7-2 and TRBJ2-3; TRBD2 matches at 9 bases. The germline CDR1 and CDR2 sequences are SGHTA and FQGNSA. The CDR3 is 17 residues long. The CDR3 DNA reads TGTGCCAGCAGCTTAGTGGCTAGCGGGGCCAACGCAGATACACAGTATTTT. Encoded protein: CASSLVASGANADTQYF.

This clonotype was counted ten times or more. The CDR3 loop is CASSYSKFGIGETQYF. In DNA form, the CDR3 reads TGTGCCAGCAGTTACTCGAAATTCGGGATCGGGGAGACCCAGTACTTC. The chain links TRBV6-2 or TRBV6-3 to TRBJ2-5, with D maybe TRBD2 (5 bases). V lost 0 bases, J lost 5 bases, and 16 bases lay in between. The length of the CDR3 is 16 residues. CDR1 MNHEY and CDR2 SVGEGT come from the germline V gene.

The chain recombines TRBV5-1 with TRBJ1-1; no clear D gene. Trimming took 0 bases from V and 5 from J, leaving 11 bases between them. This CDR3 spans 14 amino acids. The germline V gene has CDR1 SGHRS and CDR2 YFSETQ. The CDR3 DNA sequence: TGCGCCAGCAGCTTGGACAGTCTCGGGACTGAAGCTTTCTTT. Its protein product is CASSLDSLGTEAFF.

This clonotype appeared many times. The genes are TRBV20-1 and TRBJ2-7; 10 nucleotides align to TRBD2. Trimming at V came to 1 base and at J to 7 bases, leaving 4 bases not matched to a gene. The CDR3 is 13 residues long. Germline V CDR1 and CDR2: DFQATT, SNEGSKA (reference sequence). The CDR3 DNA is TGCAGTGCTAGAGTACTAGCGGGAATGGAGCAGTACTTC. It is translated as CSARVLAGMEQYF.

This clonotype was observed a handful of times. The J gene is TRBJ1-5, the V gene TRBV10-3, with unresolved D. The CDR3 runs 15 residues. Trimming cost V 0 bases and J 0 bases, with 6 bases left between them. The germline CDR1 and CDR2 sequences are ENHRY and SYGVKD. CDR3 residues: CAISESTSSNQPQHF. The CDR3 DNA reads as TGTGCCATCAGTGAGTCGACATCTAGCAATCAGCCCCAGCATTTT.

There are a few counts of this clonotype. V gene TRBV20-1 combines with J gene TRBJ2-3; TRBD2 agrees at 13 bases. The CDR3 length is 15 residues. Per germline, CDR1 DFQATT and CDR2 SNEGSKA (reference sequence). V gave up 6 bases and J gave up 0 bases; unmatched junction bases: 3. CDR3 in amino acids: CSAGGLAGSTDTQYF. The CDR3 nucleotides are TGCAGTGCCGGGGGACTAGCGGGGAGCACAGATACGCAGTATTTT.

This CDR3 is CASSYSGTGIEQYF. CDR3 nucleotides: TGCGCCAGCAGCTACTCCGGGACAGGGATCGAGCAGTACTTC. The chain links TRBV5-1 to TRBJ2-7; 9 positions agree with TRBD1. Germline CDR1 and CDR2: SGHRS and YFSETQ. The CDR3 has 14 amino acids. V lost 3 bases, J lost 6 bases, and 7 bases stayed unmatched.

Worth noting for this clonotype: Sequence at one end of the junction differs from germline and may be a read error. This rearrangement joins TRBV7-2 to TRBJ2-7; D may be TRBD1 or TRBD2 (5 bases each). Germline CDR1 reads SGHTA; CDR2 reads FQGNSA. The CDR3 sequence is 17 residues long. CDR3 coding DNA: TGTGCCAGCAGCACAGCCCCCTTTGGGGGAAGCTCCTACAAGCAGTACTTC. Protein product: CASSTAPFGGSSYKQYF.

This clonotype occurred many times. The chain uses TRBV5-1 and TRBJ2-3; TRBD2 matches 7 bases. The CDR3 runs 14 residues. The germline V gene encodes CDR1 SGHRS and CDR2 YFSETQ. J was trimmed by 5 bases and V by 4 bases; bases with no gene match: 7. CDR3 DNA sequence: TGCGCCAGCAGCCTGGCGGGGGTAGGAGATACGCAGTATTTT. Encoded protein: CASSLAGVGDTQYF.

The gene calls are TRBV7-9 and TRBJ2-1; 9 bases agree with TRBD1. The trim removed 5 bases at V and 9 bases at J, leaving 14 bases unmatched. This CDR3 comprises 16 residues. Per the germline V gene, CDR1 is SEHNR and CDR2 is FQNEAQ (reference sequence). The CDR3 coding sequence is TGTGCCAGCAGCCTTGGTGGGGACAGGGTTGTAGTTGAGCAGTTCTTC. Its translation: CASSLGGDRVVVEQFF.

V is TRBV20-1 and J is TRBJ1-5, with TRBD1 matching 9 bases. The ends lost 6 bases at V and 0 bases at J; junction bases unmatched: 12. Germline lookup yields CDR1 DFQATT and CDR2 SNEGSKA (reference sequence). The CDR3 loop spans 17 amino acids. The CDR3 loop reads CSARKGTGRTSNQPQHF. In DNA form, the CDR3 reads TGCAGTGCCCGGAAGGGGACAGGGCGTACTAGCAATCAGCCCCAGCATTTT.

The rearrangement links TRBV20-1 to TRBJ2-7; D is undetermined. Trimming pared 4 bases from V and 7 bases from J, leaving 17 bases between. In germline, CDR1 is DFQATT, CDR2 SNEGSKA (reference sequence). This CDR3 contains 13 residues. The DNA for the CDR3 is TGCAGTGCTAACGGACGGATTAACAATGAGCAGTACTTC. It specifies CSANGRINNEQYF.

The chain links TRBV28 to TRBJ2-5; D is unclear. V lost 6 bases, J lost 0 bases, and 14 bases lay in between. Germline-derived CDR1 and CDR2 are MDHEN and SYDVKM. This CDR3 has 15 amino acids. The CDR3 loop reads CASRVNYGNQETQYF. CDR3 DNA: TGTGCCAGCAGGGTAAACTACGGAAACCAAGAGACCCAGTACTTC.